This is a list of T cell receptor beta chains from one sample in a study of blood T cell repertoires in COVID-19. Measured with immunoSEQ multiplex PCR; TCRdb has only the in-frame clones, and not every one. The data contain approximately 320,000 clones, about nine tenths of them seen just once; the ten biggest clones take up roughly 2.5%. Sequenced material: PBMCs or T cells enriched from blood (not recorded which). The receptors originated from a man aged 60 to 69 who had recovered from COVID-19. Each CDR3 is given with its conserved first and last residue. The D gene is left open where the match is weak. Size values are once, few and many counts, or a class for expanded clones, and some rows have none.

clone_size: .
j_call: TRBJ2-5
v_call: TRBV2
d_call: .
cdr3_aa: CASSGEIQETQYF
cdr3_nt: TGTGCCAGCAGTGGAGAGATTCAAGAGACCCAGTACTTC

clone_size: .
j_call: TRBJ1-4
v_call: TRBV4-3
d_call: .
cdr3_aa: CASSLTGANEKLFF
cdr3_nt: TGCGCCAGCAGCCTCACGGGAGCAAATGAAAAACTGTTTTTT

clone_size: .
j_call: TRBJ1-5
v_call: TRBV30
d_call: TRBD1
cdr3_aa: CAWSRTGVLSQPQHF
cdr3_nt: TGTGCCTGGAGCCGGACAGGGGTGCTTTCTCAGCCCCAGCATTTT

clone_size: .
j_call: TRBJ2-2
v_call: TRBV29-1
d_call: .
cdr3_aa: CSVRRVSGELFF
cdr3_nt: TGCAGCGTTCGTCGGGTGAGCGGGGAGCTGTTTTTT

clone_size: .
j_call: TRBJ2-2
v_call: TRBV19
d_call: TRBD2
cdr3_aa: CASRTSGGNSGELFF
cdr3_nt: TGTGCCAGTAGGACTAGCGGTGGGAACTCCGGGGAGCTGTTTTTT

clone_size: .
j_call: TRBJ1-6
v_call: TRBV7-9
d_call: TRBD1
cdr3_aa: CASSRTGAGHDYNSPLHF
cdr3_nt: TGTGCCAGCAGCAGAACAGGGGCCGGGCATGATTATAATTCACCCCTCCACTTT

clone_size: .
j_call: TRBJ1-4
v_call: TRBV10-3
d_call: .
cdr3_aa: CAIRGATNEKLFF
cdr3_nt: TGTGCCATCAGAGGGGCTACTAATGAAAAACTGTTTTTT

clone_size: .
j_call: TRBJ1-2
v_call: TRBV7-9
d_call: .
cdr3_aa: CASSSAGNLGYTF
cdr3_nt: TGTGCCAGCAGCTCCGCCGGGAATTTAGGCTACACCTTC

clone_size: .
j_call: TRBJ1-1
v_call: TRBV3-1/TRBV3-2
d_call: .
cdr3_aa: CASSQERWNTEAFF
cdr3_nt: TGTGCCAGCAGCCAAGAGAGGTGGAACACTGAAGCTTTCTTT

clone_size: .
j_call: TRBJ1-5
v_call: TRBV30
d_call: .
cdr3_aa: CAWSAGSNQPQHF
cdr3_nt: TGTGCCTGGAGTGCGGGAAGCAATCAGCCCCAGCATTTT

clone_size: .
j_call: TRBJ2-5
v_call: TRBV30
d_call: TRBD2
cdr3_aa: CAWRGLASQTQYF
cdr3_nt: TGTGCCTGGAGGGGACTAGCCTCCCAGACCCAGTACTTC

clone_size: .
j_call: TRBJ1-1
v_call: TRBV19
d_call: .
cdr3_aa: CASSTSTVNTEAFF
cdr3_nt: TGTGCCAGTAGTACCTCAACAGTGAACACTGAAGCTTTCTTT

clone_size: .
j_call: TRBJ2-1
v_call: TRBV6-1
d_call: .
cdr3_aa: CASSEPGEANEQFF
cdr3_nt: TGTGCCAGCAGTGAACCGGGAGAGGCGAATGAGCAGTTCTTC

clone_size: .
j_call: TRBJ1-6
v_call: TRBV7-9
d_call: .
cdr3_aa: CASTSGGFNSPLHF
cdr3_nt: TGTGCCAGCACCAGCGGGGGTTTCAATTCACCCCTCCACTTT

clone_size: .
j_call: TRBJ2-5
v_call: TRBV4-1
d_call: .
cdr3_aa: CASSPSSWTYQETQYF
cdr3_nt: TGCGCCAGCAGCCCCTCTAGCTGGACGTACCAAGAGACCCAGTACTTC

clone_size: .
j_call: TRBJ1-5
v_call: TRBV27
d_call: .
cdr3_aa: CASSLTPYSNQPQHF
cdr3_nt: TGTGCCAGCAGTTTAACACCATATAGCAATCAGCCCCAGCATTTT

clone_size: .
j_call: TRBJ2-7
v_call: TRBV24-1
d_call: TRBD1
cdr3_aa: CATSETPGQGRPEQYF
cdr3_nt: TGTGCCACCAGTGAAACTCCGGGACAGGGGAGGCCCGAGCAGTACTTC

clone_size: .
j_call: TRBJ2-2
v_call: TRBV6-7
d_call: TRBD2
cdr3_aa: CASSERTSRPGELFF
cdr3_nt: TGTGCCAGCAGTGAGCGGACTAGTCGGCCCGGGGAGCTGTTTTTT

clone_size: few
j_call: TRBJ2-3
v_call: TRBV7-7
d_call: TRBD2
cdr3_aa: CASSWGLADTDTQYF
cdr3_nt: TGTGCTAGCAGCTGGGGACTAGCGGACACAGATACGCAGTATTTT

clone_size: .
j_call: TRBJ1-6
v_call: TRBV5-4
d_call: .
cdr3_aa: CASSLPGAPLPLHF
cdr3_nt: TGTGCCAGCAGCTTGCCAGGGGCCCCTTTACCCCTCCACTTT

clone_size: few
j_call: TRBJ2-1
v_call: TRBV2
d_call: .
cdr3_aa: CASSGPGDNEQFF
cdr3_nt: TGTGCCAGCAGTGGGCCAGGGGACAATGAGCAGTTCTTC

clone_size: .
j_call: TRBJ2-1
v_call: TRBV9
d_call: TRBD2
cdr3_aa: CASSVGLAGGVSYNEQFF
cdr3_nt: TGTGCCAGCAGCGTAGGTCTAGCGGGGGGCGTATCCTACAATGAGCAGTTCTTC

clone_size: .
j_call: TRBJ1-2
v_call: TRBV9
d_call: TRBD1
cdr3_aa: CASSVGTGGNYGYTF
cdr3_nt: TGTGCCAGCAGCGTCGGGACAGGGGGAAACTATGGCTACACCTTC

clone_size: .
j_call: TRBJ1-2
v_call: TRBV27
d_call: TRBD1
cdr3_aa: CASPDRDYGYTF
cdr3_nt: TGTGCCAGCCCCGACAGGGACTATGGCTACACCTTC

clone_size: few
j_call: TRBJ1-5
v_call: TRBV6-2/TRBV6-3
d_call: .
cdr3_aa: CASSYLGSGQPQHF
cdr3_nt: TGTGCCAGCAGTTATCTGGGGAGCGGCCAGCCCCAGCATTTT

clone_size: .
j_call: TRBJ2-7
v_call: TRBV2
d_call: .
cdr3_aa: CASSVDKISYEQYF
cdr3_nt: TGTGCCAGCAGTGTGGACAAAATCTCCTACGAGCAGTACTTC

clone_size: .
j_call: TRBJ2-1
v_call: TRBV24-1
d_call: TRBD2
cdr3_aa: CATSDALAGGLYEQFF
cdr3_nt: TGTGCCACCAGTGACGCACTAGCGGGAGGGCTCTATGAGCAGTTCTTC

clone_size: .
j_call: TRBJ1-6
v_call: TRBV6-1
d_call: .
cdr3_aa: CASSEWRPAHSPLHF
cdr3_nt: TGTGCCAGCAGTGAGTGGCGGCCCGCCCATTCACCCCTCCACTTT

clone_size: .
j_call: TRBJ1-3
v_call: TRBV12-3/TRBV12-4
d_call: .
cdr3_aa: CASSFSGNTIYF
cdr3_nt: TGTGCCAGCAGTTTCTCCGGAAACACCATATATTTT

clone_size: .
j_call: TRBJ2-1
v_call: TRBV4-1
d_call: .
cdr3_aa: CASNNKGVNPYNEQFF
cdr3_nt: TGCGCCAGCAACAATAAAGGGGTAAACCCCTACAATGAGCAGTTCTTC

clone_size: .
j_call: TRBJ2-3
v_call: TRBV7-8
d_call: TRBD1
cdr3_aa: CASRLTGTDTQYF
cdr3_nt: TGTGCCAGCAGGTTGACAGGGACAGATACGCAGTATTTT

clone_size: .
j_call: TRBJ1-3
v_call: TRBV12-3/TRBV12-4
d_call: .
cdr3_aa: CASSFFRGNTIYF
cdr3_nt: TGTGCCAGCAGTTTTTTCAGAGGAAACACCATATATTTT

clone_size: .
j_call: TRBJ2-1
v_call: TRBV24-1
d_call: TRBD2
cdr3_aa: CATAIPTSGNNEQFF
cdr3_nt: TGTGCCACCGCTATCCCGACTAGCGGGAACAATGAGCAGTTCTTC

clone_size: once
j_call: TRBJ2-3
v_call: TRBV7-7
d_call: .
cdr3_aa: CASSLGTGRADTQYF
cdr3_nt: TGTGCTAGCAGCTTAGGAACGGGTAGAGCAGATACGCAGTATTTT

clone_size: .
j_call: TRBJ1-2
v_call: TRBV27
d_call: .
cdr3_aa: CASSLAGSYGYTF
cdr3_nt: TGTGCCAGCAGTTTAGCGGGGTCCTATGGCTACACCTTC

clone_size: .
j_call: TRBJ1-4
v_call: TRBV27
d_call: .
cdr3_aa: CASSAKQGANEKLFF
cdr3_nt: TGTGCCAGCAGTGCGAAACAGGGTGCTAATGAAAAACTGTTTTTT

clone_size: .
j_call: TRBJ2-7
v_call: TRBV9
d_call: TRBD2
cdr3_aa: CASSVGPSGGASYEQYF
cdr3_nt: TGTGCCAGCAGCGTCGGCCCCTCGGGGGGGGCTTCCTACGAGCAGTACTTC

clone_size: .
j_call: TRBJ2-7
v_call: TRBV4-2
d_call: .
cdr3_aa: CASSQGLGSHEQYF
cdr3_nt: TGTGCCAGCAGCCAAGGACTAGGTTCCCACGAGCAGTACTTC

clone_size: .
j_call: TRBJ2-2
v_call: TRBV27
d_call: .
cdr3_aa: CASRGGAQGGELFF
cdr3_nt: TGTGCCAGCAGAGGAGGGGCGCAAGGCGGGGAGCTGTTTTTT

clone_size: .
j_call: TRBJ1-3
v_call: TRBV30
d_call: .
cdr3_aa: CAWSVHPPGAGNTIYF
cdr3_nt: TGTGCCTGGAGTGTACACCCTCCGGGGGCTGGAAACACCATATATTTT

clone_size: few
j_call: TRBJ1-2
v_call: TRBV5-6
d_call: TRBD1
cdr3_aa: CASGRLDRGSVNYGYTF
cdr3_nt: TGTGCCAGCGGCCGTTTAGACAGGGGGTCTGTAAACTATGGCTACACCTTC

clone_size: .
j_call: TRBJ2-1
v_call: TRBV11-2
d_call: .
cdr3_aa: CASSRSSYQGNEQFF
cdr3_nt: TGTGCCAGCAGCCGATCTAGTTATCAAGGCAATGAGCAGTTCTTC

clone_size: .
j_call: TRBJ1-2
v_call: TRBV30
d_call: TRBD1
cdr3_aa: CAWTRDRGLGYTF
cdr3_nt: TGTGCCTGGACCCGGGACAGGGGACTCGGCTACACCTTC

clone_size: once
j_call: TRBJ1-2
v_call: TRBV27
d_call: .
cdr3_aa: CASSSGGGGYTF
cdr3_nt: TGTGCCAGCAGTTCGGGGGGCGGTGGCTACACCTTC

clone_size: once
j_call: TRBJ2-4
v_call: TRBV5-5
d_call: TRBD1
cdr3_aa: CASSLRDRVAKNIQYF
cdr3_nt: TGTGCCAGCAGCTTGAGGGACAGGGTGGCCAAAAACATTCAGTACTTC

clone_size: once
j_call: TRBJ2-3
v_call: TRBV7-2
d_call: TRBD2
cdr3_aa: CASSKLADSGGDTQYF
cdr3_nt: TGTGCCAGCAGCAAACTAGCAGATTCGGGAGGCGATACGCAGTATTTT

clone_size: .
j_call: TRBJ2-2
v_call: TRBV7-6
d_call: .
cdr3_aa: CASLSDGGRTGELFF
cdr3_nt: TGTGCCAGCCTATCCGACGGGGGAAGAACCGGGGAGCTGTTTTTT

clone_size: .
j_call: TRBJ1-2
v_call: TRBV27
d_call: TRBD1
cdr3_aa: CASRRQGNYGYTF
cdr3_nt: TGTGCCAGCCGCCGACAGGGAAACTATGGCTACACCTTC

clone_size: .
j_call: TRBJ1-2
v_call: TRBV6-1
d_call: TRBD1
cdr3_aa: CASSDQWDRRYGYTF
cdr3_nt: TGTGCCAGCAGTGACCAATGGGACAGAAGATATGGCTACACCTTC

clone_size: .
j_call: TRBJ2-7
v_call: TRBV30
d_call: .
cdr3_aa: CAWSDILEQYF
cdr3_nt: TGTGCCTGGAGTGACATCCTTGAGCAGTACTTC

clone_size: .
j_call: TRBJ1-6
v_call: TRBV7-8
d_call: TRBD1
cdr3_aa: CASSLGQGGSPLHF
cdr3_nt: TGTGCCAGCAGCTTGGGACAGGGCGGTTCACCCCTCCACTTT

clone_size: .
j_call: TRBJ2-3
v_call: TRBV19
d_call: .
cdr3_aa: CASSRGQGKLYTQYF
cdr3_nt: TGTGCCAGTAGTCGGGGCCAGGGGAAGTTATATACGCAGTATTTT

clone_size: once
j_call: TRBJ1-1
v_call: TRBV5-1
d_call: TRBD1
cdr3_aa: CASSGEQGARTEAFF
cdr3_nt: TGCGCCAGCAGCGGGGAACAGGGGGCTCGCACTGAAGCTTTCTTT

clone_size: .
j_call: TRBJ1-1
v_call: TRBV5-1
d_call: .
cdr3_aa: CASTPMGHNTEAFF
cdr3_nt: TGCGCCAGCACCCCCATGGGCCATAACACTGAAGCTTTCTTT

clone_size: .
j_call: TRBJ1-3
v_call: TRBV25-1
d_call: .
cdr3_aa: CASSEFGNSGNTIYF
cdr3_nt: TGTGCCAGCAGTGAATTTGGCAACTCTGGAAACACCATATATTTT

clone_size: few
j_call: TRBJ2-1
v_call: TRBV5-1
d_call: TRBD2
cdr3_aa: CASSLDPTSGVLSYNEQFF
cdr3_nt: TGCGCCAGCAGCTTGGACCCCACTAGCGGGGTTCTTTCCTACAATGAGCAGTTCTTC

clone_size: .
j_call: TRBJ2-3
v_call: TRBV19
d_call: TRBD1
cdr3_aa: CASKDRGTSTDTQYF
cdr3_nt: TGTGCCAGTAAAGACAGGGGGACTAGCACAGATACGCAGTATTTT

clone_size: .
j_call: TRBJ1-2
v_call: TRBV7-8
d_call: .
cdr3_aa: CASSYRGAPGYGYTF
cdr3_nt: TGTGCCAGCAGCTATCGGGGAGCTCCAGGCTATGGCTACACCTTC

clone_size: .
j_call: TRBJ1-2
v_call: TRBV27
d_call: .
cdr3_aa: CASSLSSRNYGYTF
cdr3_nt: TGTGCCAGCAGTTTATCGAGCCGGAACTATGGCTACACCTTC